This T cell receptor beta chain was obtained from a study of control samples from healthy donors and cancer patients. Data came from immunoSEQ multiplex PCR; TCRdb stores just in-frame clones and leaves some out. The sample contains about 180,000 clones, 80% to 95% of which appear only once. CDR3 length: 16 residues. The germline V and J ends were trimmed by 1 base and 2 bases, with 14 bases remaining between them. Germline-derived CDR1 and CDR2 are MNHEY and SVGAGI. The chain couples TRBV6-5 to TRBJ1-1, with D perhaps TRBD1 (5 bases). This sequence originates from a woman aged 40 to 50 in good health. The sequenced material came from blood. The CDR3 reads CASSYFPGRENTEAFF. The DNA of the CDR3 is TGTGCCAGCAGTTACTTCCCAGGGAGGGAAAACACTGAAGCTTTCTTT.